This T cell receptor beta chain originates from a study of T-cell memory formation after mild COVID-19. Notes on the study in general: Clones shrinking between day 15 and 85 showed a balanced CD4/CD8 split, and those that grew later tilted toward CD4+. Memory from before infection featured some responding clones, which suggests cross-reactive memory joined. Researchers could not confirm that second-wave clones peaking on day 37 targeted SARS-CoV-2.

Remarks on this clonotype: The antigen is unknown.

V was shortened by 6 bases and J by 0 bases, with 8 bases between the two germline ends. There are 13 residues in the CDR3. CDR1 MNHEY and CDR2 SVGEGT come from the germline V gene. Sample barcodes and UMIs were carried by the TCR alpha and TCR beta cDNA libraries that 5'RACE generated with constant-segment primers. Via MiXCR, TCRdb re-called the 5' RACE reads, giving one row per CDR3 protein. The sample lists about 400,000 distinct CDR3 sequences; 20% to 30% were seen once. The chain uses TRBV6-2 or TRBV6-3 and TRBJ1-2; D gene unclear. The sample was PBMCs or a T cell subset sorted from them (not recorded which). The sequence derives from an adult woman who had mild COVID-19 (a few samples of this study predate the infection). Cell type and time point are not known. Here the CDR3 reads CASSRLSNYGYTF. The CDR3 DNA reads as TGTGCCAGCAGCCGATTATCTAACTATGGCTACACCTTC.